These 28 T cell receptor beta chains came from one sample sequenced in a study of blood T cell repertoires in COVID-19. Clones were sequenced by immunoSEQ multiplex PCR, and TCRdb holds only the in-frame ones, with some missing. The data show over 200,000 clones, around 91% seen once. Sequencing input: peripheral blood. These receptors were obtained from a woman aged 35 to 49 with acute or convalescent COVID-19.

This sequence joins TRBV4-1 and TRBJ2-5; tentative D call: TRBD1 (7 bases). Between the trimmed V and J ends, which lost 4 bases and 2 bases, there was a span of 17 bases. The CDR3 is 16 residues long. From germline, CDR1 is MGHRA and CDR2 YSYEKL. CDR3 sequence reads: CASSPGGSSVQETQYF. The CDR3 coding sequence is TGCGCCAGCAGCCCAGGGGGTTCTAGCGTTCAAGAGACCCAGTACTTC.

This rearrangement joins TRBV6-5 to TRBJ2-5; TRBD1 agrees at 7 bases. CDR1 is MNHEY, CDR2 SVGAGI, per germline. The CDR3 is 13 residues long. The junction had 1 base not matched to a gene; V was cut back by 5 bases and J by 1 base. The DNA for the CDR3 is TGTGCCAGCAGTACAGGGGTCCAAGAGACCCAGTACTTC. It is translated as CASSTGVQETQYF.

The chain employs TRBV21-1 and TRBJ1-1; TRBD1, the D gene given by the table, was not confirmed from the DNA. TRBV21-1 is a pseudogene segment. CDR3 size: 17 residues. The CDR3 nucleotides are TGTGCCAGCACCCGTCACCCCCGGGGGACAGGGACCACTGAAGCTTTCTTT. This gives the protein CASTRHPRGTGTTEAFF.

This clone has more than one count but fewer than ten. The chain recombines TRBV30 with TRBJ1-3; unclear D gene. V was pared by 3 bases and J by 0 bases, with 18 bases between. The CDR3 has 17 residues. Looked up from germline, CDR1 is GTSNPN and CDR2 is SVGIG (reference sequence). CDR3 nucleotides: TGTGCCTGGAGCTGGTGGGCAGCCGGGAGCTCTGGAAACACCATATATTTT. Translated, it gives CAWSWWAAGSSGNTIYF.

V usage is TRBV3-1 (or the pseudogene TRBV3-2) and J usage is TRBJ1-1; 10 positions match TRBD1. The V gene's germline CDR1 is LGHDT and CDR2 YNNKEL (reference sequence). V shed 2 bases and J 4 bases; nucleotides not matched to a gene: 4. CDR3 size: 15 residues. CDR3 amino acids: CASSQLRDRGTEAFF. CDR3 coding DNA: TGTGCCAGCAGCCAACTCCGGGACAGGGGCACTGAAGCTTTCTTT.

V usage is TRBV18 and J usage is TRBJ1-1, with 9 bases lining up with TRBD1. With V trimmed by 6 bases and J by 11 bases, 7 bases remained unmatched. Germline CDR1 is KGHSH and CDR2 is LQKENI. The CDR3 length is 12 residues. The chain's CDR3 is CASSPGTGWAFF. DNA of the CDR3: TGTGCCAGCTCGCCCGGGACAGGGTGGGCTTTCTTT. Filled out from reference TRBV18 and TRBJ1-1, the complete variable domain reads NAGVMQNPRHLVRRRGQEARLRCSPMKGHSHVYWYRQLPEEGLKFMVYLQKENIIDESGMPKERFSAEFPKEGPSILRIQQVVRGDSAAYFCASSPGTGWAFFGQGTRLTVV.

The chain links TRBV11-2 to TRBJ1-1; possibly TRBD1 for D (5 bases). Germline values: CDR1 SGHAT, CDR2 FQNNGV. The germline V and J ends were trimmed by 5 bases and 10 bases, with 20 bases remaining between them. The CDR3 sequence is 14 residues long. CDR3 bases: TGTGCCAGCAGCCCGCTACAGACAGTGTCGGCAGCTTTCTTT. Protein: CASSPLQTVSAAFF.

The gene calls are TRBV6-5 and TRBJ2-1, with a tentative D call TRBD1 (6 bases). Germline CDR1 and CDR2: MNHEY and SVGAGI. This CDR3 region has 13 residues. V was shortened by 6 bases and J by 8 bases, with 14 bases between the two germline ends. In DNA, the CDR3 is TGTGCCAGCAGGGACAGAAGAACCCATGAGCAGTTCTTC. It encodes CASRDRRTHEQFF.

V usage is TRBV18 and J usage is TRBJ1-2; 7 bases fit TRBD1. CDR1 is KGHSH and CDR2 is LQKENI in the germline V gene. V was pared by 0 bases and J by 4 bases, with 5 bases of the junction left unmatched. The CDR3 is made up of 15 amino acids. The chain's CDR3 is CASSPPGQTTYGYTF. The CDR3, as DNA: TGTGCCAGCTCACCACCGGGACAGACTACCTATGGCTACACCTTC.

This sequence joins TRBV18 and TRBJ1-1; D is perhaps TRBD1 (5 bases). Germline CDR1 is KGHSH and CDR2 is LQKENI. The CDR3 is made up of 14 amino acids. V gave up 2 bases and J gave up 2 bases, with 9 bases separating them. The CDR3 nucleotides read TGTGCCAGCTCACCAGTGGACACCAACACTGAAGCTTTCTTT. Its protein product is CASSPVDTNTEAFF.

CDR3 residues: CASSELTGTGSYGYTF. The DNA of the CDR3 is TGTGCCAGCAGTGAACTTACCGGGACAGGGAGCTATGGCTACACCTTC. The J gene is TRBJ1-2, the V gene TRBV25-1; 9 bases agree with TRBD1. Germline V CDR1 and CDR2: MGHDK, SYGVNS. The V gene end was trimmed by 2 bases and the J gene end by 4 bases; junction bases not matched to a gene: 8. The CDR3 consists of 16 residues.

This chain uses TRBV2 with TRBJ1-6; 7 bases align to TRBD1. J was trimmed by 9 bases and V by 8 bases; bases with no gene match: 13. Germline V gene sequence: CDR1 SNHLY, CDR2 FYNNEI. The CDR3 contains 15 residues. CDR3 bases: TGTGCCAGCGGTGTGGAGGGGGCGTCGGGTTCACCCCTCCACTTT. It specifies CASGVEGASGSPLHF.

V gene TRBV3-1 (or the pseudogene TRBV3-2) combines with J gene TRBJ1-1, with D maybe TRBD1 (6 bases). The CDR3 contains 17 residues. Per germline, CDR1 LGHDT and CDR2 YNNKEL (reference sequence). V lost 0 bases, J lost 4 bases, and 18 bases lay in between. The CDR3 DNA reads TGTGCCAGCAGCCAAGATTTCAGGGGCGCCGGTGGCACTGAAGCTTTCTTT. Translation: CASSQDFRGAGGTEAFF.

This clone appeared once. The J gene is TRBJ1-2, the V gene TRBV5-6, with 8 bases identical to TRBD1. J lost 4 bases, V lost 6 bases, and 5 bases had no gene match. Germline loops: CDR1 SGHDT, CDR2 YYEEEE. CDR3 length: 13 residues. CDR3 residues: CASTQGAGYGYTF. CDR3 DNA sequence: TGTGCCAGCACTCAGGGGGCTGGCTATGGCTACACCTTC.

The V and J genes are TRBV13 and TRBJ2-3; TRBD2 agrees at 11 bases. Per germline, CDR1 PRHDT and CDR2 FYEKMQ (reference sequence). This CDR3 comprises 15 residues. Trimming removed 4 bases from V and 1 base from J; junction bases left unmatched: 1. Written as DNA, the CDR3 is TGTGCCAGCAGCTATAGCGGGGGGGGCACAGATACGCAGTATTTT. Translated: CASSYSGGGTDTQYF.

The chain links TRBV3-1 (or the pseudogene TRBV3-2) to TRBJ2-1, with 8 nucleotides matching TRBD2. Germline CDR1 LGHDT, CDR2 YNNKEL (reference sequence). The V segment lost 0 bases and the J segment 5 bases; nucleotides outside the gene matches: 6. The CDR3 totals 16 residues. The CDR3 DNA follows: TGTGCCAGCAGCCAAGATCCCCAGCGGGGGAACAATGAGCAGTTCTTC. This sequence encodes CASSQDPQRGNNEQFF.

CDR3 DNA: TGTGCCAGTTGCAGGACTATCACGAGGGCCCAGTACTTC. Amino acid sequence: CASCRTITRAQYF. The rearrangement links TRBV12-3 or TRBV12-4 to TRBJ2-5; D may be TRBD2 (6 bases). The V and J ends lost 9 bases and 9 bases respectively, with 20 bases between them. CDR3 length equals 13 residues.

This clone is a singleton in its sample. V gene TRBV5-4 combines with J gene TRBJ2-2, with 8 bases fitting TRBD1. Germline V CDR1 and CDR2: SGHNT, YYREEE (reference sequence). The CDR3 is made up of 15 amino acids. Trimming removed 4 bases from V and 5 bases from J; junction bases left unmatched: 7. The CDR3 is CASSPTGGRTGELFF. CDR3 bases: TGTGCCAGCAGCCCAACAGGGGGGAGGACCGGGGAGCTGTTTTTT.

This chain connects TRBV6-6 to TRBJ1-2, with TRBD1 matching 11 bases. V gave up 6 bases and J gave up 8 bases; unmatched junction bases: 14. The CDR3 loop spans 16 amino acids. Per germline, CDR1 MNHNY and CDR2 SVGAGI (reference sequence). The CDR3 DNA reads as TGTGCCAGCAGCCCCTTTGGACAGGGGGCCCAAGAGGGCTACACCTTC. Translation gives CASSPFGQGAQEGYTF.

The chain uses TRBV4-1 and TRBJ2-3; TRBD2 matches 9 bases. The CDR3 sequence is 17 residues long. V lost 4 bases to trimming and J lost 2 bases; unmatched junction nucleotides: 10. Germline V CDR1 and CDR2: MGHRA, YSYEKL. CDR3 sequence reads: CASSPRPSGDPTDTQYF. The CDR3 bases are TGCGCCAGCAGCCCCAGGCCTAGCGGGGACCCCACAGATACGCAGTATTTT.

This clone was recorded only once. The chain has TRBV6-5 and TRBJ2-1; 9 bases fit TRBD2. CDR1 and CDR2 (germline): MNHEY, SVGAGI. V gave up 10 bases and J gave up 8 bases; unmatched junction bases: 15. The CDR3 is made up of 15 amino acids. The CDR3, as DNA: TGTGCCACCCGGTCCGGGACTAGCCGGGGCTATGAGCAGTTCTTC. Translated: CATRSGTSRGYEQFF.

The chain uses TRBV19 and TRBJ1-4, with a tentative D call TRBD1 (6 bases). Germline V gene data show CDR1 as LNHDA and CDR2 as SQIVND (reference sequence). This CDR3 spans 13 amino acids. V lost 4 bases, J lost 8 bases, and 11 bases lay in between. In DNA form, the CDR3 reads TGTGCCAGTAGTAACAGGGTACGGGAAAAACTGTTTTTT. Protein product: CASSNRVREKLFF.

The CDR3 nucleotides are TGTGCCAGCAGCGTAGTGGGAGGGTCTGGAAACACCATATATTTT. Protein sequence: CASSVVGGSGNTIYF. The gene calls are TRBV9 and TRBJ1-3; D is unresolved. Trimming shortened V by 0 bases and J by 1 base, and 8 bases separated the two germline ends. The CDR3 covers 15 residues. CDR1 and CDR2 from the germline V gene are SGDLS and YYNGEE.

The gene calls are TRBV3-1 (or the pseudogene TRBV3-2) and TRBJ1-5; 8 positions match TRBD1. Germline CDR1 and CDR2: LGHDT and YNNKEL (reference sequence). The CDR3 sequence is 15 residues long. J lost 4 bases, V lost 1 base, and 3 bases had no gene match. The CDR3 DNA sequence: TGTGCCAGCAGCCAAGCCGGACAGGGAAATCAGCCCCAGCATTTT. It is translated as CASSQAGQGNQPQHF.

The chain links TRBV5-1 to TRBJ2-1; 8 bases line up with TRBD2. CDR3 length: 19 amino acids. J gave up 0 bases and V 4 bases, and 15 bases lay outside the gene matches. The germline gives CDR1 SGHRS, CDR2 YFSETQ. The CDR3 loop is CASSPIGRERGSSYNEQFF. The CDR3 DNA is TGCGCCAGCAGCCCCATAGGCCGAGAGCGGGGGAGCTCCTACAATGAGCAGTTCTTC. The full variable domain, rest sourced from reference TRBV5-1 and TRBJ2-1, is KAGVTQTPRYLIKTRGQQVTLSCSPISGHRSVSWYQQTPGQGLQFLFEYFSETQRNKGNFPGRFSGRQFSNSRSEMNVSTLELGDSALYLCASSPIGRERGSSYNEQFFGPGTRLTVL.

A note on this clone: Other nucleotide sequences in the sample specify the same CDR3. CDR3 nucleotide sequence: TGTGCCAGTAGTATAGACAGGAACACTGAAGCTTTCTTT. Translated: CASSIDRNTEAFF. V usage is TRBV19 and J usage is TRBJ1-1; D uncertain. V was shortened by 0 bases and J by 1 base, with 3 bases between the two germline ends. Germline-derived CDR1 and CDR2 are LNHDA and SQIVND (reference sequence). The CDR3 sequence is 13 residues long.

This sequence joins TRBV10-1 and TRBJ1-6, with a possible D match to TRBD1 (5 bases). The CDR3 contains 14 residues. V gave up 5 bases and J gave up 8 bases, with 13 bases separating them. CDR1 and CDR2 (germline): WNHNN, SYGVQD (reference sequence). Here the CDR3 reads CASSTRGMDSPLHF. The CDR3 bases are TGCGCCAGCAGTACAAGGGGTATGGATTCACCCCTCCACTTT.

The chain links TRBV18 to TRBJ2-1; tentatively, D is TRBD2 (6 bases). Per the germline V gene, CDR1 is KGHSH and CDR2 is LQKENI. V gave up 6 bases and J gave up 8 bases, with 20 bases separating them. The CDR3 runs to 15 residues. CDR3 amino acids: CASSPRDSGIHEQFF. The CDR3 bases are TGTGCCAGCTCCCCTCGGGACTCCGGTATACATGAGCAGTTCTTC.